One sample yielded the 17 T cell receptor beta chains listed below, sequenced in a study of cytomegalovirus exposure and HLA in healthy donors. Vbeta (60) and Jbeta (13) primers were used in the PCR. Assay: immunoSEQ multiplex PCR; the TCRdb copy retains only in-frame clones and omits some. Of about 130,000 clones in the sample, under 85% were seen once. Input material: PBMCs. Source of these receptors: a woman aged 40 to 49 in good health and CMV-seropositive.

The chain carries TRBV5-6 and TRBJ2-1, with D tentatively TRBD2 (5 bases). Trimming cost V 4 bases and J 6 bases, with 17 bases left between them. The CDR3 is 15 residues long. Germline CDR1 and CDR2: SGHDT and YYEEEE. The CDR3 DNA reads TGTGCCAGCAGCAGGGAGCCAGAAGGACGCAATGAGCAGTTCTTC. It encodes CASSREPEGRNEQFF.

J is TRBJ2-7 and V is TRBV7-2, with D tentatively TRBD2 (5 bases). CDR1 SGHTA and CDR2 FQGNSA come from the germline V gene. With 5 bases removed from V and 2 bases from J, the gap between germline ends came to 16 bases. This CDR3 comprises 15 residues. This CDR3 is CASSPRATLAYEQYF. The CDR3 DNA follows: TGTGCCAGCAGCCCGCGGGCTACCTTGGCCTACGAGCAGTACTTC. The full variable domain, its missing parts supplied by reference TRBV7-2 and TRBJ2-7, is GAGVSQSPSNKVTEKGKDVELRCDPISGHTALYWYRQSLGQGLEFLIYFQGNSAPDKSGLPSDRFSAERTGGSVSTLTIQRTQQEDSAVYLCASSPRATLAYEQYFGPGTRLTVT.

This clone was detected only once. The rearrangement uses TRBV4-1 and TRBJ2-2; a weak D match, TRBD2 (6 bases). Germline CDR1 and CDR2: MGHRA and YSYEKL. The V gene lost 2 bases and the J gene lost 4 bases, with 14 bases spanning the gap. The CDR3 has 16 residues. CDR3 in DNA: TGCGCCAGCAGCCAAAAGCAGCGGGCGTCCACCGGGGAGCTGTTTTTT. Translating it yields CASSQKQRASTGELFF.

The gene calls are TRBV5-1 and TRBJ2-2; D perhaps matches TRBD1 (6 bases). The V gene's germline CDR1 is SGHRS and CDR2 YFSETQ. Trimming cost V 3 bases and J 0 bases, with 12 bases left between them. The CDR3 extends over 16 amino acids. The CDR3 DNA follows: TGCGCCAGCAGCTGGTCAGGGGCTACGAACACCGGGGAGCTGTTTTTT. It yields the protein CASSWSGATNTGELFF.

The rearrangement uses TRBV9 and TRBJ2-3; 14 nucleotides line up with TRBD2. Trimming at V came to 4 bases and at J to 7 bases, leaving 14 bases not matched to a gene. Germline CDR1 reads SGDLS; CDR2 reads YYNGEE. CDR3 length: 18 residues. This CDR3 reads CASSPLQGLAGALYTQYF. CDR3 DNA: TGTGCCAGCAGCCCCCTCCAGGGACTAGCGGGAGCGTTATATACGCAGTATTTT. Combining the CDR3 with reference TRBV9 and TRBJ2-3 gives the whole variable domain DSGVTQTPKHLITATGQRVTLRCSPRSGDLSVYWYQQSLDQGLQFLIQYYNGEERAKGNILERFSAQQFPDLHSELNLSSLELGDSALYFCASSPLQGLAGALYTQYFGPGTRLTVL.

The rearrangement joins TRBV5-1 to TRBJ2-2, with TRBD2 matching 12 bases. V was pared by 4 bases and J by 7 bases, with 5 bases of the junction left unmatched. This CDR3 spans 15 amino acids. Looked up from germline, CDR1 is SGHRS and CDR2 is YFSETQ. In DNA, the CDR3 is TGCGCCAGCAGCCGGACTAGCGGGATGGACGGGGAGCTGTTTTTT. Protein product: CASSRTSGMDGELFF.

The chain links TRBV9 to TRBJ2-2; tentative D call: TRBD2 (6 bases). V dropped 4 bases and J dropped 6 bases, with 19 bases sitting between them. Looked up from germline, CDR1 is SGDLS and CDR2 is YYNGEE. The CDR3 loop spans 16 amino acids. The CDR3 region has the DNA TGTGCCAGCAGCTCGAGGTCCGGCTGGGGGGCCGGGGAGCTGTTTTTT. It codes for CASSSRSGWGAGELFF.

CDR3 nucleotides: TGTGCCAGCAGTGGGGGGTGGGGACAGCACCAAGAGACCCAGTACTTC. It codes for CASSGGWGQHQETQYF. V and J are TRBV6-1 and TRBJ2-5, with 7 nucleotides matching TRBD1. Germline V gives CDR1 MNHNS, CDR2 SASEGT. V was clipped by 4 bases and J by 0 bases; unmatched bases: 8. The length of the CDR3 is 16 residues.

The chain links TRBV13 to TRBJ2-1, with 7 positions matching TRBD1. The V segment lost 5 bases and the J segment 8 bases; nucleotides outside the gene matches: 12. The CDR3 loop spans 15 amino acids. Germline V gives CDR1 PRHDT, CDR2 FYEKMQ (reference sequence). CDR3: CASSPRQGDLDEQFF. CDR3 sequence (DNA): TGTGCCAGCAGCCCCCGACAGGGAGATTTAGATGAGCAGTTCTTC.

The CDR3 protein is CASSLGQGWEPQHF. CDR3 coding DNA: TGCGCCAGCAGCTTGGGACAGGGTTGGGAGCCCCAGCATTTT. The J gene is TRBJ1-5, the V gene TRBV5-1; 7 nucleotides match TRBD1. The CDR3 has 14 residues. Germline assignment: CDR1 SGHRS and CDR2 YFSETQ. V lost 0 bases, J lost 8 bases, and 5 bases stayed unmatched.

V usage is TRBV2 and J usage is TRBJ1-5; D remains ambiguous. CDR3 length: 14 residues. Germline lookup yields CDR1 SNHLY and CDR2 FYNNEI. The germline V and J ends were trimmed by 5 bases and 0 bases, with 8 bases remaining between them. The chain's CDR3 is CASSPLYSNQPQHF. The CDR3 DNA is TGTGCCAGCAGTCCACTTTATAGCAATCAGCCCCAGCATTTT.

This chain links TRBV13 with TRBJ1-1; 8 bases agree with TRBD1. V shed 5 bases and J 0 bases; nucleotides not matched to a gene: 5. Germline CDR1 PRHDT, CDR2 FYEKMQ (reference sequence). The CDR3 is 15 amino acids. Written as DNA, the CDR3 is TGTGCCAGCAGCGAAGGGGACAGGTTGAACACTGAAGCTTTCTTT. Its protein product is CASSEGDRLNTEAFF.

The chain is built from TRBV7-9 and TRBJ2-7; 13 bases fit TRBD2. The germline V gene has CDR1 SEHNR and CDR2 FQNEAQ (reference sequence). The CDR3 contains 16 residues. J lost 3 bases, V lost 5 bases, and 7 bases had no gene match. CDR3 region: CASSPRTSGGFYEQYF. The CDR3 nucleotides read TGTGCCAGCAGCCCAAGGACTAGCGGGGGCTTCTACGAGCAGTACTTC.

The chain is built from TRBV11-2 and TRBJ2-3; maybe TRBD1 (6 bases). The CDR3 has 15 residues. Looked up from germline, CDR1 is SGHAT and CDR2 is FQNNGV. Trimming stripped 2 bases from V and 5 bases from J, with 14 bases between. The DNA for the CDR3 is TGTGCCAGCAGCTTATCCAGGGGTGGGGTAGATACGCAGTATTTT. This sequence encodes CASSLSRGGVDTQYF.

The V gene is TRBV6-6, the J gene TRBJ2-7, with 9 bases identical to TRBD2. V was pared by 4 bases and J by 3 bases, with 10 bases of the junction left unmatched. CDR1 and CDR2 (germline): MNHNY, SVGAGI (reference sequence). This CDR3 region has 16 residues. CDR3 in amino acids: CASSSPDSGRGYEQYF. The CDR3 coding sequence is TGTGCCAGCAGTTCCCCGGATAGCGGGAGAGGCTACGAGCAGTACTTC.

The rearrangement links TRBV9 to TRBJ2-1; D perhaps matches TRBD2 (6 bases). CDR1 and CDR2 from the germline V gene are SGDLS and YYNGEE. Trimming cost V 0 bases and J 7 bases, with 20 bases left between them. The CDR3 extends over 17 amino acids. In DNA form, the CDR3 reads TGTGCCAGCAGCGTAGGTTCACTACATGATGGGAGGAATGAGCAGTTCTTC. Residues: CASSVGSLHDGRNEQFF.

This chain uses TRBV5-1 with TRBJ2-7; 8 nucleotides agree with TRBD1. V shed 4 bases, J shed 0 bases, and the junction held 6 bases outside the gene matches. Germline values: CDR1 SGHRS, CDR2 YFSETQ. The CDR3 consists of 15 residues. The chain's CDR3 is CASSPDRGASYEQYF. In DNA, the CDR3 is TGCGCCAGCAGCCCCGACAGGGGAGCCTCCTACGAGCAGTACTTC.